The next 9 T cell receptor beta chains were all read from a single sample in a study of blood T cell repertoires in COVID-19. The repertoire was sequenced with immunoSEQ multiplex PCR; TCRdb's copy has only in-frame clones and lacks some. This sample has some 380,000 clones, with approximately 86% found just once. The sequencing sample was made of PBMCs or T cells enriched from blood (not recorded which). The receptor set was obtained from a woman aged 40 to 50 with acute COVID-19.

This CDR3 is CASSSAGTANTEAFF. CDR3 nucleotide sequence: TGTGCCAGCAGCTCCGCCGGGACAGCGAACACTGAAGCTTTCTTT. V gene TRBV7-6 combines with J gene TRBJ1-1; 7 bases map to TRBD1. The CDR3 spans 15 residues. Losses at the gene ends were 4 bases for V and 1 base for J; bases not matched to a gene: 6. The germline gives CDR1 SGHVS, CDR2 FNYEAQ.

The V gene is TRBV15, the J gene TRBJ1-1; D is ambiguous. Trimming left V 0 bases short and J 5 bases short, with 7 bases between. Germline V gene lookup returns CDR1 LNHNV and CDR2 YYDKDF (reference sequence). The CDR3 has 13 amino acids. The CDR3 DNA is TGTGCCACCAGCAGAGATCTAGGAACTGAAGCTTTCTTT. Translation gives CATSRDLGTEAFF.

This rearrangement joins TRBV11-2 to TRBJ1-3; D is unclear. V gave up 1 base and J gave up 4 bases, with 8 bases separating them. The CDR3 length is 14 residues. Germline CDR1 and CDR2: SGHAT and FQNNGV. This CDR3 reads CASSLGQPGNTIYF. The CDR3, as DNA: TGTGCCAGCAGCTTAGGACAACCGGGAAACACCATATATTTT.

The chain is built from TRBV24-1 and TRBJ2-5, with 9 bases matching TRBD2. The ends lost 4 bases at V and 5 bases at J; junction bases unmatched: 7. CDR1 and CDR2 from the germline V gene are KGHDR and SFDVKD. CDR3 length equals 15 residues. The chain's CDR3 is CATSEGLAQDETQYF. CDR3 sequence (DNA): TGTGCCACCAGTGAAGGACTAGCGCAGGATGAGACCCAGTACTTC.

This clone was detected only once. The V call is TRBV5-1, the J call TRBJ1-4, with D perhaps matching TRBD1 (6 bases). Germline-derived CDR1 and CDR2 are SGHRS and YFSETQ. Trimming took 0 bases from V and 5 from J, leaving 11 bases between them. CDR3 length: 15 amino acids. CDR3 coding DNA: TGCGCCAGCAGCTTGGGCTTGGGGGCGAATGAAAAACTGTTTTTT. Its protein product is CASSLGLGANEKLFF.

This sequence joins TRBV10-2 and TRBJ1-2; TRBD1 matches at 8 bases. Trimming at V came to 8 bases and at J to 5 bases, leaving 10 bases not matched to a gene. Germline V gene sequence: CDR1 WSHSY, CDR2 SAAADI. This CDR3 region has 14 residues. The CDR3 loop is CASGDRGRRYGYTF. In DNA form, the CDR3 reads TGCGCCAGCGGCGACAGGGGACGTCGATATGGCTACACCTTC.

The count of this clone is one. V is TRBV10-3 and J is TRBJ1-2, with a weak D call TRBD1 (5 bases). The CDR3 sequence is 16 residues long. Looked up from germline, CDR1 is ENHRY and CDR2 is SYGVKD. V lost 4 bases, J lost 8 bases, and 23 bases lay in between. The CDR3, as DNA: TGTGCCATCAGTGGTACGACAGACCGTCGGCGCGCGGGCTACACCTTC. Encoded protein: CAISGTTDRRRAGYTF.

J is TRBJ2-5 and V is TRBV18; 9 bases map to TRBD1. The V gene end was trimmed by 3 bases and the J gene end by 1 base; junction bases not matched to a gene: 9. The CDR3 is 17 residues long. CDR1 and CDR2 (germline): KGHSH, LQKENI. As DNA, the CDR3 is TGTGCCAGCTCACCGCCCGAAGACAGGGGGATCCAAGAGACCCAGTACTTC. Its protein product is CASSPPEDRGIQETQYF.

The V gene is TRBV4-1, the J gene TRBJ2-3, with 14 bases lining up with TRBD2. The CDR3 consists of 17 residues. Per the germline V gene, CDR1 is MGHRA and CDR2 is YSYEKL. The V and J ends lost 5 bases and 2 bases, in that order; junction bases with no gene match: 6. The CDR3 DNA sequence: TGCGCCAGCAGCTCTCGGACTAGCGGGGGGCTCACAGATACGCAGTATTTT. It specifies CASSSRTSGGLTDTQYF.